A selection of T cell receptor beta chains follows, all from one sample in a study of T cells after yellow fever vaccination. TCRdb processed the 5' RACE reads anew with MiXCR; each CDR3 protein has one entry. The table records 300,000 to 400,000 distinct CDR3 sequences, around 8.1% of them present only once. Sequenced material: PBMCs, taken about 41 days after the first yellow fever vaccination. The origin of the receptors is a man between 18 and 35 years old who received the YFV17D yellow fever vaccine. The CDR3 runs from the conserved cysteine through the conserved F or W. A D gene is named only where the DNA matches it firmly. The size entry is marked missing in some rows and otherwise reads once, few, many or a size class.

few	TRBD1	TRBV19	TRBJ1-2	TGTGCCAGTAGTCTCCTACAGGGGATACGCTTCTATGGCTACACCTTC	CASSLLQGIRFYGYTF
.	.	TRBV30	TRBJ2-2	TGTGCCTGGAGTGACACCGGGGAGCTGTTTTTT	CAWSDTGELFF
.	TRBD1	TRBV6-2/TRBV6-3	TRBJ1-5	TGTGCCAGCAGTTACTCGGGACAGGGGGTCCAGCCCCAGCATTTT	CASSYSGQGVQPQHF
few	.	TRBV5-1	TRBJ1-1	TGCGCCAGCAGCTTGGCAATCTCGACTGAAGCTTTCTTT	CASSLAISTEAFF
.	.	TRBV3-1	TRBJ2-3	TGTGCCTGCAGCCAAGGGCACGGGGCGGCAGATACGCAGTATTTT	CACSQGHGAADTQYF
few	.	TRBV25-1	TRBJ1-4	TGTGCCAGCGCCGGGCCGGGGGGTGAAAAACTGTTTTTT	CASAGPGGEKLFF
few	.	TRBV20-1	TRBJ2-7	TGCAGTGCTAGACCGGATCAGGCGGGTCAAACCGATCCTCCACCCCCCGGGGGGCAGTACTTC	CSARPDQAGQTDPPPPGGQYF
few	TRBD2	TRBV6-1	TRBJ2-5	TGTGCCAGCAGCAGAATAGCGGGGGGGACAGAGACCCAGTACTTC	CASSRIAGGTETQYF
few	TRBD1	TRBV5-6	TRBJ2-7	TGTGCCAGCAGCTTCCTCCGGGACAGATCCTACGAGCAGTACTTC	CASSFLRDRSYEQYF
few	.	TRBV6-5	TRBJ1-4	TGTGCCAGCAGTTTCCCGAACGGGGGTATTGGGGAAAAACTGTTTTTT	CASSFPNGGIGEKLFF
once	.	TRBV29-1	TRBJ1-2	TGCAGCGGGAGCACAGGGTTGGCTCAGAATGGCTACACCTTC	CSGSTGLAQNGYTF
few	TRBD1	TRBV28	TRBJ2-2	TGTGCCAGCAGTTGGGGACAGGGGGAGCTGTTTTTT	CASSWGQGELFF
few	.	TRBV2	TRBJ1-4	TGTGCCAGCAGCCGACAGTTGCGAGCTAATGAAAAACTGTTTTTT	CASSRQLRANEKLFF
few	.	TRBV7-9	TRBJ2-5	TGTGCCAGCAGCCGCCCTGGGGGTGATACCCAGTACTTC	CASSRPGGDTQYF
.	.	TRBV7-6	TRBJ2-5	TGTGCCAGCAGCTCAGGGGCGGGGGAAGAGACCCAGTACTTC	CASSSGAGEETQYF
many	.	TRBV5-1	TRBJ2-1	TGCGCCAGCAGCTCCACCGTGGGGGGATACAATGAGCAGTTCTTC	CASSSTVGGYNEQFF
.	.	TRBV29-1	TRBJ2-3	TGCAGCGGCACAGGTTACCGCACAGATACGCAGTATTTT	CSGTGYRTDTQYF
few	TRBD1	TRBV7-2	TRBJ2-1	TGTGCCAGCAGCCGACCCGGCAGGGGGAATGAGCAGTTCTTC	CASSRPGRGNEQFF
.	TRBD1	TRBV5-6	TRBJ2-3	TGTGCCAGCAGCCCCCTAGGGGACAGAGGCACAGATACGCAGTATTTT	CASSPLGDRGTDTQYF
few	TRBD2	TRBV20-1	TRBJ2-2	TGCAGTGCGCCAGAGCGGGACCACACCGGGGAGCTGTTTTTT	CSAPERDHTGELFF
few	.	TRBV4-2	TRBJ2-2	TGTGCCAGCAGCCAAGAAGTTGTCGCCAGCAACACCGGGGAGCTGTTTTTT	CASSQEVVASNTGELFF
few	TRBD1	TRBV12-3/TRBV12-4	TRBJ2-3	TGTGCCAGCAGTTTAAAACCAGGGGGCACCCGCACAGATACGCAGTATTTT	CASSLKPGGTRTDTQYF
.	.	TRBV5-1	TRBJ2-5	TGCGCCAGCACCTATACGGTGGGAGAGACCCAGTACTTC	CASTYTVGETQYF
few	TRBD2	TRBV20-1	TRBJ2-7	TGCAGTGCTAAGACTAGCGGGGTTACCTACGAGCAGTACTTC	CSAKTSGVTYEQYF